The 5 T cell receptor beta chains in this list originate from one sample, sequenced in a study of Ad26.COV2.S vaccination and SARS-CoV-2 variants. Treatment noted: 15 to 20 received Ad26.COV2.S at low or high dose, single or two shots; about 5 received placebo; per-sample allocation not given. Specimens were obtained on day 63 following the first vaccine or placebo injection. Only in-frame clones appear in the TCRdb table, and some are missing; sequencing was by immunoSEQ multiplex PCR. The data hold roughly 320,000 clones, with about 86% observed a single time. Sequences were derived from peripheral blood, sampled in a trial of Ad26.COV2.S vaccine versus placebo. The receptors here all came from a person between 18 and 60 years old who received the Ad26.COV2.S COVID-19 vaccine or a placebo.

This chain uses TRBV6-5 with TRBJ1-5, with TRBD1 matching 8 bases. The CDR3 runs to 14 residues. J was trimmed by 6 bases and V by 6 bases; bases with no gene match: 7. Germline V CDR1 and CDR2: MNHEY, SVGAGI. This CDR3 reads CASSPDRGRQPQHF. CDR3 nucleotides: TGTGCCAGCAGCCCCGACAGGGGCCGTCAGCCCCAGCATTTT.

The chain joins TRBV5-8 to TRBJ2-3; 7 positions match TRBD2. Losses at the gene ends were 0 bases for V and 0 bases for J; bases not matched to a gene: 4. This CDR3 has 16 residues. The germline gives CDR1 SGHTS, CDR2 YDEGEE. CDR3 in amino acids: CASSLGSRGSTDTQYF. The DNA of the CDR3 is TGTGCCAGCAGCTTGGGTTCGCGGGGGAGCACAGATACGCAGTATTTT.

V and J are TRBV3-1 (or the pseudogene TRBV3-2) and TRBJ1-2; D unclear. The CDR3 runs 13 residues. V was trimmed by 0 bases and J by 8 bases, leaving 10 bases between them. Germline V gene sequence: CDR1 LGHDT, CDR2 YNNKEL (reference sequence). Written as DNA, the CDR3 is TGTGCCAGCAGCCAAGAGTGGCCGCCCGGCTACACCTTC. Translated: CASSQEWPPGYTF.

The chain recombines TRBV7-2 with TRBJ1-3; no clear D gene. The CDR3 is 16 residues long. Germline V gives CDR1 SGHTA, CDR2 FQGNSA. Trimming cost V 0 bases and J 0 bases, with 9 bases left between them. Here the CDR3 DNA reads TGTGCCAGCAGCTTAGCGATCCCGAGCTCTGGAAACACCATATATTTT. Protein sequence: CASSLAIPSSGNTIYF.

This clone turned up a few times. V is TRBV9 and J is TRBJ1-3, with D perhaps TRBD1 (5 bases). Trimming removed 7 bases from V and 4 bases from J, with 9 bases in between. In germline, CDR1 is SGDLS, CDR2 YYNGEE. The CDR3 is 12 amino acids. For the CDR3, the DNA is TGTGCCAGCGGTGGGGCGGGAAACACCATATATTTT. It translates to CASGGAGNTIYF.